These T cell receptor beta chains were read from a single sample in a study of blood T cells in healthy people across ages. TCRdb redid the calling of the 5' RACE reads with MiXCR, one entry per CDR3 protein. The table lists some 1.4 million distinct CDR3 sequences, about 43% of them singletons, with less than 8% in the top ten. Source material: blood. The receptors shown here come from a woman between 18 and 29 years old in good health. Both conserved end residues are part of each CDR3. Fields, in order: V gene, CDR3 protein.

V gene: TRBV21-1
CDR3 protein: CASNLNRYGYTF

V gene: TRBV6-2/TRBV6-3
CDR3 protein: CASSYSQGATNQPQHF

V gene: TRBV2
CDR3 protein: CASNGEGITEAFF

V gene: TRBV7-8
CDR3 protein: CASRQSIQGAYEQYF

V gene: TRBV4-2
CDR3 protein: CVSSQLGEGGKNTEAFF

V gene: TRBV27
CDR3 protein: CASRRQTNTGELFF

V gene: TRBV20-1
CDR3 protein: CSAMQGKSGNTIYF

V gene: TRBV7-2
CDR3 protein: CASSLAYGNNSPLHF

V gene: TRBV29-1
CDR3 protein: CSVEGRGTVAKNIQYF

V gene: TRBV30
CDR3 protein: CAWRSWAQGEKLFF

V gene: TRBV7-2
CDR3 protein: CASSLVGAGVYSNQPQHF

V gene: TRBV20-1
CDR3 protein: CSARDRGAPSYNEQFF

V gene: TRBV20-1
CDR3 protein: CSARDHGQGSTDTQYF

V gene: TRBV12-3/TRBV12-4
CDR3 protein: CASRNCPAGQGGTEAFF

V gene: TRBV4-1
CDR3 protein: CASSQGRGGYTEAFF

V gene: TRBV7-9
CDR3 protein: CASSFIGIQHEQYF

V gene: TRBV5-1
CDR3 protein: CASSFDGSGSSEQYF

V gene: TRBV29-1
CDR3 protein: CSVGPRSSYEQYF

V gene: TRBV6-1
CDR3 protein: CASRPDRHGGEAFF

V gene: TRBV12-3/TRBV12-4
CDR3 protein: CASSPTDGTGQKLFF

V gene: TRBV20-1
CDR3 protein: CSAILAVVSYNEQFF

V gene: TRBV4-1
CDR3 protein: CASSQDPTGDTQYF

V gene: TRBV3-1
CDR3 protein: CASSQPGRGNEQFF

V gene: TRBV7-2
CDR3 protein: CASSSPAQDHREQYF

V gene: TRBV5-1
CDR3 protein: CASSLGWGYNEQFF

V gene: TRBV10-3
CDR3 protein: CAISESKTETEYF

V gene: TRBV2
CDR3 protein: CASNQGQGLGYEQYF

V gene: TRBV7-9
CDR3 protein: CASSLNSGNYGYTF

V gene: TRBV27
CDR3 protein: CASSPYPGVSSYNEQFF

V gene: TRBV28
CDR3 protein: CASSFPFLAGTDTQYF

V gene: TRBV12-3/TRBV12-4
CDR3 protein: CASSLYSGYQPQHF

V gene: TRBV14
CDR3 protein: CASSQLQETQYF

V gene: TRBV6-5
CDR3 protein: CASRTSRGSSYEQYF

V gene: TRBV12-3/TRBV12-4
CDR3 protein: CASRRTGRADTQYF

V gene: TRBV5-1
CDR3 protein: CASSLVRLSYEQYF

V gene: TRBV7-3
CDR3 protein: CASRGEDRGAAFF

V gene: TRBV11-1
CDR3 protein: CASRSGTETQYF

V gene: TRBV24-1
CDR3 protein: CATSAAGTNYGYTF

V gene: TRBV11-2
CDR3 protein: CASSPLARTTSYEQYF

V gene: TRBV7-9
CDR3 protein: CASRSQGGLTGELFF

V gene: TRBV7-9
CDR3 protein: CASSLAHEGGSGEQYF

V gene: TRBV5-1
CDR3 protein: CASSLGAGVDEQYF

V gene: TRBV4-1
CDR3 protein: CASSRDQTGGSSSYGYTF

V gene: TRBV11-2
CDR3 protein: CASSFGGEYNEQFF

V gene: TRBV6-6
CDR3 protein: CASSLTGTGLEKLFF

V gene: TRBV21-1
CDR3 protein: CASSGGKSYEQYF

V gene: TRBV2
CDR3 protein: CASRRTGTLPFF

V gene: TRBV10-3
CDR3 protein: CAALSGGSYNEQFF

V gene: TRBV20-1
CDR3 protein: CSARGGTGGTEAFF

V gene: TRBV27
CDR3 protein: CASSLYPSGGRSSHEQYF

V gene: TRBV11-3
CDR3 protein: CASSQSGTSGTYEQYF

V gene: TRBV15
CDR3 protein: CATSRVRTVQETQYF

V gene: TRBV5-6
CDR3 protein: CASSLAGRGMRLTLGLAKNIQYF

V gene: TRBV6-5
CDR3 protein: CASSSNIFYEQYF

V gene: TRBV20-1
CDR3 protein: CSALGGHSSYNEQYF

V gene: TRBV18
CDR3 protein: CASSQGTNIQYF

V gene: TRBV14
CDR3 protein: CASSFNSGGARETQYF

V gene: TRBV5-1
CDR3 protein: CASSLGPLGGTDTQYF

V gene: TRBV20-1
CDR3 protein: CSARDIRSPYEQYF